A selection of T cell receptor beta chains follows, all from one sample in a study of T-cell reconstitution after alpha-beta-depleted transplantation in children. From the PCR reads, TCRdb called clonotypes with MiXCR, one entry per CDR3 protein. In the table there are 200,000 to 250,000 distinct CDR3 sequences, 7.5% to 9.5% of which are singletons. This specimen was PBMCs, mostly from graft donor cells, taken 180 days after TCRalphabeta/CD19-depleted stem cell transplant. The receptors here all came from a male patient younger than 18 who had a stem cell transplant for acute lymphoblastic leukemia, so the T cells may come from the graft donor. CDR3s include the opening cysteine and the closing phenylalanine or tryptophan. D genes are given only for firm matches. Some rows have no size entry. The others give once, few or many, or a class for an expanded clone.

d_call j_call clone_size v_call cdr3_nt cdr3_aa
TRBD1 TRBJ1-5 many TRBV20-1 TGCAGTGCTAGGGATCCCCGGAGGACAGGGTTTAGCAATCAGCCCCAGCATTTT CSARDPRRTGFSNQPQHF
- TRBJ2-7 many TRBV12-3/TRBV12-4 TGTGCCAGCTGTTTAGGGTATTACGAGCAGTACTTC CASCLGYYEQYF
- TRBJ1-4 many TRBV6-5 TGTGCCAGCAGTTACTCATCAGGGAGTGAAAAACTGTTTTTT CASSYSSGSEKLFF
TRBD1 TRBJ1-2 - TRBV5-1 TGCGCCAGCAGCTTGACAGGGGCCCCAAACTATGGCTACACCTTC CASSLTGAPNYGYTF
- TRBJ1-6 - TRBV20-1 TGCAGTGTGAGGGGCCAGAATTCACCCCTCCACTTT CSVRGQNSPLHF
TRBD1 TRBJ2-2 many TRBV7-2 TGTGCCAGCAGCCGGACAGGGGGGTCTTCCGGGGAGCTGTTTTTT CASSRTGGSSGELFF
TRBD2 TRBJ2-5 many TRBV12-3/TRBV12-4 TGTGCCAGCAGTGACAGTCCCCGGGGGGCCCAGTACTTC CASSDSPRGAQYF
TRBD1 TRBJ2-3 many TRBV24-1 TGTGCCACCAGTGATCCTCTACAGGGGGTACAACCCACAGATACGCAGTATTTT CATSDPLQGVQPTDTQYF
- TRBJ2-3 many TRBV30 TGTGCCTGGACTCAGGGGAATACGCAGTATTTT CAWTQGNTQYF
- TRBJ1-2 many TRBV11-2 TGTGCCAGCAGCTTAGAGGGGTACGGATCCCCAAACTATGGCTACACCTTC CASSLEGYGSPNYGYTF
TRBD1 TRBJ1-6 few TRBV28 TGTGCCAGCAGTTTGGGACAGTTCCTAAGCTCCTATAATTCACCCCTCCACTTT CASSLGQFLSSYNSPLHF
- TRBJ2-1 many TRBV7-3 TGTGCCAGCAGCTTAACCCCGACTACTTACAATGAGCAGTTCTTC CASSLTPTTYNEQFF
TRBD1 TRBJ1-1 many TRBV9 TGTGCCAGCAGCGTAGGAGGCGACAGGGGGATGAACACTGAAGCTTTCTTT CASSVGGDRGMNTEAFF
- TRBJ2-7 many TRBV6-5 TGTGCCAGCAGTTACCGACAGGCGGCGAGAAACGAGCAGTACTTC CASSYRQAARNEQYF
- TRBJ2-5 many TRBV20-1 TGCAGTGCTGGACGGAGCCAAGAGACCCAGTACTTC CSAGRSQETQYF
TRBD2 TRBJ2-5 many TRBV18 TGTGCCAGCTCACCACCCAGGACTAGCGGGGTCCAAGAGACCCAGTACTTC CASSPPRTSGVQETQYF
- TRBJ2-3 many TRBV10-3 TGTGCCATCAGTGCTGTGAGGTTTCCCCCAGATACGCAGTATTTT CAISAVRFPPDTQYF
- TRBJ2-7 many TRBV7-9 TGTGCCAGCAGCTTAGAGGGGCGGACAGCCGAGCAGTACTTC CASSLEGRTAEQYF
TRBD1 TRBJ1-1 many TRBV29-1 TGCAGCGGTGCCACAGGGGTCAACCCGACGGGAGCTTTCTTT CSGATGVNPTGAFF
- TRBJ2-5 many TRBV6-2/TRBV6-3 TGTGCCAGCTCCTTCAGGGACTTACTTTCAGGTCGGGAGACCCAGTACTTC CASSFRDLLSGRETQYF
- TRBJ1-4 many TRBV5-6 TGTGCCAGCAGCTTCGGAGGATTCGGAGAAAAACTGTTTTTT CASSFGGFGEKLFF
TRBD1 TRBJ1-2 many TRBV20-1 TGCAGTGAGCTAGACAGGGCGGACTATGGCTACACCTTC CSELDRADYGYTF
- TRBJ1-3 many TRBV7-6 TGTGCCAGCAGCAAAACTATGATGCGGAGGAACACCATATATTTT CASSKTMMRRNTIYF
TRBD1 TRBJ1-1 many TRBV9 TGTGCCAGCAGCGTAGGAGAACAGGGGGAAGCTTTCTTT CASSVGEQGEAFF
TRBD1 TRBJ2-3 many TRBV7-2 TGTGCCAGCAGCTTAGATGGGACAGACACAGATACGCAGTATTTT CASSLDGTDTDTQYF
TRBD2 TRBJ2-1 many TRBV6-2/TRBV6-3 TGTGCCAGCAGTTACCCCTCCGGGGGGGTCTCCTACAATGAGCAGTTCTTC CASSYPSGGVSYNEQFF
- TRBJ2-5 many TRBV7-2 TGTGCCAGCAGCTCGCTTCGGGACACAGAGACCCAGTACTTC CASSSLRDTETQYF
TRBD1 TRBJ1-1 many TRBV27 TGTGCCAGCAGAGCGGCGACAGGGATTGAAGCTTTCTTT CASRAATGIEAFF
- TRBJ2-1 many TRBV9 TGTGCCAGCAGCGTAGGGGCCCAAGAATTCTACAATGAGCAGTTCTTC CASSVGAQEFYNEQFF